Each of the 27 T cell receptor beta chains below was sequenced from the same sample in a study of blood T cells in healthy people across ages. Then a second PCR, running about 6 to 12 cycles, was carried out with a sample-barcoded 5' primer and a J-beta primer mix. TCRdb passed the 5' RACE reads through MiXCR, listing each CDR3 protein once. This sample has about 640,000 distinct CDR3 sequences, with under 65% found just once. Sequencing was performed on blood. The origin of the receptors is a man in his 60s in good health.

The sample holds one count of this clonotype. This chain uses TRBV7-9 with TRBJ2-3, with D possibly TRBD2 on 5 matching bases. CDR1 and CDR2 (germline): SEHNR, FQNEAQ (reference sequence). V was trimmed by 5 bases and J by 3 bases, leaving 9 bases between them. The CDR3 has 13 amino acids. DNA for the CDR3: TGTGCCAGCAGCAGAGCGGTAACAGATACGCAGTATTTT. Protein sequence: CASSRAVTDTQYF.

There are a few counts of this clonotype. The chain carries TRBV20-1 and TRBJ2-5, with 11 bases aligning to TRBD1. The germline CDR1 and CDR2 sequences are DFQATT and SNEGSKA (reference sequence). The CDR3 spans 12 residues. CDR3 sequence: CSGTGGKETQYF. In nucleotides, the CDR3 is TGCAGCGGGACAGGGGGAAAAGAGACCCAGTACTTC.

The rearrangement uses TRBV3-1 and TRBJ2-5; either TRBD1 or TRBD2 may supply D (5 bases each). The last part of the DNA fits TRBJ2-7 better; the J call may be wrong. Germline loops: CDR1 LGHDT, CDR2 YNNKEL (reference sequence). The CDR3 runs 15 residues. CDR3 in amino acids: CASSQQPAGTHEQYF. As DNA, the CDR3 is TGTGCCAGCAGCCAACAACCGGCAGGGACCCACGAGCAGTACTTC.

The rearrangement uses TRBV2 and TRBJ2-7, with unresolved D. Germline CDR1 SNHLY, CDR2 FYNNEI. This CDR3 contains 12 residues. V shed 6 bases and J shed 2 bases, with 8 bases lying between them. The CDR3: CASSDDTYEQYF. Here the CDR3 DNA reads TGTGCCAGCAGCGACGATACCTACGAGCAGTACTTC.

The V call is TRBV20-1, the J call TRBJ2-1; D not certain. The DNA end lines up better with TRBJ2-7; the J call may be wrong. Germline V gene data show CDR1 as DFQATT and CDR2 as SNEGSKA (reference sequence). The CDR3 totals 14 residues. The CDR3 spells CSARDPSVYNEQYF. CDR3 nucleotides: TGCAGTGCTAGAGACCCTTCGGTCTACAATGAGCAGTACTTC.

This chain uses TRBV28 with TRBJ1-2; tentative D call: TRBD1 (5 bases). V was shortened by 6 bases and J by 4 bases, with 15 bases between the two germline ends. The CDR3 is 14 amino acids. Germline CDR1 is MDHEN and CDR2 is SYDVKM. The CDR3 DNA sequence: TGTGCCAGCAGGGCAGGGTTTGGAGTCTATGGCTACACCTTC. Protein sequence: CASRAGFGVYGYTF.

The J gene is TRBJ1-1, the V gene TRBV13; D call uncertain. V was clipped by 5 bases and J by 1 base, with 11 bases between them. The CDR3 length is 14 residues. Germline assignment: CDR1 PRHDT and CDR2 FYEKMQ (reference sequence). CDR3 nucleotide sequence: TGTGCCAGCAGCCGGGGAACACCGAACACTGAAGCTTTCTTT. Encoded protein: CASSRGTPNTEAFF.

The rearrangement joins TRBV7-2 to TRBJ2-3, with 7 bases aligning to TRBD2. Germline loops: CDR1 SGHTA, CDR2 FQGNSA. V shed 3 bases and J 5 bases; nucleotides not matched to a gene: 8. The CDR3 covers 15 residues. In DNA, the CDR3 is TGTGCCAGCAGCTTTTCAAGCGGGGAGGTAGATACGCAGTATTTT. Translated, it gives CASSFSSGEVDTQYF.

The V call is TRBV3-1, the J call TRBJ2-1, with no clear D. With the DNA end fitting TRBJ2-7 better, the J assignment may be wrong. Germline loops: CDR1 LGHDT, CDR2 YNNKEL (reference sequence). The CDR3 covers 15 residues. The DNA for the CDR3 is TGTGCCAGCAGCCCCAGGTCCCGGAACTACAATGAGCAGTACTTC. Residues: CASSPRSRNYNEQYF.

Only a few counts were recorded for this clonotype. The rearrangement uses TRBV20-1 and TRBJ2-5; either TRBD1 or TRBD2 may fit D (5 bases each). CDR1 and CDR2 from the germline V gene are DFQATT and SNEGSKA (reference sequence). Trimming stripped 3 bases from V and 4 bases from J, with 12 bases between. CDR3 size: 13 residues. In nucleotides, the CDR3 is TGCAGTGCTAGTGGGGGTACCCTAGAGACCCAGTACTTC. This sequence encodes CSASGGTLETQYF.

This clonotype was seen only a few times. The V call is TRBV9, the J call TRBJ2-4; maybe TRBD2 (6 bases). CDR1 and CDR2 from the germline V gene are SGDLS and YYNGEE. Trimming stripped 0 bases from V and 0 bases from J, with 10 bases between. The length of the CDR3 is 16 residues. The CDR3 region is CASSVGVGLAKNIQYF. As DNA, the CDR3 is TGTGCCAGCAGCGTAGGAGTGGGACTAGCCAAAAACATTCAGTACTTC.

This clonotype was detected only a few times. V usage is TRBV6-2 or TRBV6-3 and J usage is TRBJ2-7, with a possible D match to TRBD2 (5 bases). This CDR3 is 15 amino acids long. Germline V gene data show CDR1 as MNHEY and CDR2 as SVGEGT. V was trimmed by 4 bases and J by 6 bases, leaving 19 bases between them. The CDR3 nucleotides are TGTGCCAGCAGTTTCCGTGGACTTCTTATTTCCGAGCAGTACTTC. Protein sequence: CASSFRGLLISEQYF.

J is TRBJ1-1 and V is TRBV20-1; D might be TRBD1 (6 bases). This CDR3 region has 12 residues. Trimming pared 2 bases from V and 4 bases from J, leaving 8 bases between. Per the germline V gene, CDR1 is DFQATT and CDR2 is SNEGSKA (reference sequence). The CDR3 reads CSARKGGTEAFF. The CDR3, as DNA: TGCAGTGCTAGAAAAGGGGGCACTGAAGCTTTCTTT.

V gene TRBV27 combines with J gene TRBJ2-3, with D perhaps matching TRBD2 (7 bases). Trimming cost V 11 bases and J 4 bases, with 16 bases left between them. Germline values: CDR1 MNHEY, CDR2 SMNVEV (reference sequence). The CDR3 is 13 amino acids. CDR3 coding DNA: TGTGCCGCGGGGAGGGGGGATGCAGATACGCAGTATTTT. Residues: CAAGRGDADTQYF.

The chain uses TRBV6-2 or TRBV6-3 and TRBJ2-7; 8 bases line up with TRBD2. The CDR3 loop spans 15 amino acids. V shed 6 bases, J shed 0 bases, and the junction held 7 bases outside the gene matches. CDR1 and CDR2 from the germline V gene are MNHEY and SVGEGT. As DNA, the CDR3 is TGTGCCAGCAGCACCGACGGGGGGGCCTCCTACGAGCAGTACTTC. This codes for CASSTDGGASYEQYF.

The chain couples TRBV27 to TRBJ2-5; 8 bases are shared with TRBD1. Germline CDR1 is MNHEY and CDR2 is SMNVEV (reference sequence). The CDR3 totals 16 residues. Trimming took 4 bases from V and 2 from J; bases not matched to a gene: 9. DNA for the CDR3: TGTGCCAGCAGTTCCGGACAGGGTGGAAGGCAAGAGACCCAGTACTTC. It codes for CASSSGQGGRQETQYF.

The CDR3 DNA reads as TGCAGTGCTAGTTATGGGACTAGCGGTTCCTACGAGCAGTACTTC. It translates to CSASYGTSGSYEQYF. The gene calls are TRBV20-1 and TRBJ2-7; 11 nucleotides match TRBD2. Germline CDR1 and CDR2: DFQATT and SNEGSKA (reference sequence). The CDR3 is made up of 15 amino acids. J was trimmed by 1 base and V by 3 bases; bases with no gene match: 5.

J is TRBJ1-6 and V is TRBV6-6; D ambiguous. The CDR3 is made up of 13 amino acids. CDR1 MNHNY and CDR2 SVGAGI come from the germline V gene (reference sequence). Trimming shortened V by 2 bases and J by 9 bases, and 8 bases separated the two germline ends. The CDR3 sequence: CASSYTGFSPLHF. CDR3 DNA: TGTGCCAGCAGTTACACCGGGTTTTCACCCCTCCACTTT.

This clonotype showed up many times. J is TRBJ2-1 and V is TRBV5-1; 12 bases line up with TRBD2. CDR1 is SGHRS and CDR2 is YFSETQ in the germline V gene. This CDR3 has 17 residues. Trimming at V came to 4 bases and at J to 1 base, leaving 6 bases not matched to a gene. CDR3 nucleotide sequence: TGCGCCAGCAGCGGATCTAGCGGGGGGGTATCCTACAATGAGCAGTTCTTC. This encodes CASSGSSGGVSYNEQFF.

The chain recombines TRBV7-2 with TRBJ1-1; D call uncertain. CDR3 length: 15 residues. The V end was cut by 1 base, the J end by 2 bases, with 11 bases between. Germline lookup yields CDR1 SGHTA and CDR2 FQGNSA. Written as DNA, the CDR3 is TGTGCCAGCAGCTTAGAGGCGGCGGGAAACACTGAAGCTTTCTTT. This gives the protein CASSLEAAGNTEAFF. Combining the CDR3 with reference TRBV7-2 and TRBJ1-1 gives the whole variable domain GAGVSQSPSNKVTEKGKDVELRCDPISGHTALYWYRQSLGQGLEFLIYFQGNSAPDKSGLPSDRFSAERTGGSVSTLTIQRTQQEDSAVYLCASSLEAAGNTEAFFGQGTRLTVV.

This chain joins TRBV2 and TRBJ2-5, with TRBD2 matching 7 bases. The CDR3 is made up of 14 amino acids. Germline CDR1 and CDR2: SNHLY and FYNNEI. J was trimmed by 5 bases and V by 6 bases; bases with no gene match: 9. This CDR3 reads CASRVTSVSETQYF. The CDR3 coding sequence is TGTGCCAGCAGGGTAACTAGCGTCAGTGAGACCCAGTACTTC.

This clonotype occurred a few times. The V gene is TRBV29-1, the J gene TRBJ2-3, with 9 bases that match TRBD2. The CDR3 sequence is 14 residues long. Germline lookup yields CDR1 SQVTM and CDR2 ANQGSEA. V trimming: 3 bases; J trimming: 5 bases; junction bases outside the gene matches: 6. CDR3 protein: CSVEASGVEDTQYF. The CDR3 DNA reads TGCAGCGTTGAGGCTAGCGGGGTGGAAGATACGCAGTATTTT.

The genes are TRBV20-1 and TRBJ1-2; 7 nucleotides line up with TRBD1. This CDR3 contains 17 residues. Germline CDR1 reads DFQATT; CDR2 reads SNEGSKA (reference sequence). V lost 0 bases and J lost 0; bases outside the gene matches: 10. The CDR3 bases are TGCAGTGCTAGAGACAGGGGGGGGACCGTCTCTAACTATGGCTACACCTTC. Translated: CSARDRGGTVSNYGYTF.

The chain links TRBV2 to TRBJ2-5, with D possibly matching TRBD2 (6 bases). The CDR3 contains 12 residues. With 8 bases removed from V and 11 bases from J, the gap between germline ends came to 18 bases. Germline values: CDR1 SNHLY, CDR2 FYNNEI. The CDR3 nucleotides read TGTGCCAGCCGCCGGGACTCCAATGAGCAGTACTTC. Its translation is CASRRDSNEQYF.

The gene calls are TRBV6-1 and TRBJ1-5; 8 bases match TRBD1. J lost 5 bases, V lost 4 bases, and 4 bases had no gene match. The CDR3 contains 14 residues. Germline V gene data show CDR1 as MNHNS and CDR2 as SASEGT. This CDR3 reads CASSVQGAYQPQHF. CDR3 bases: TGTGCCAGCAGTGTCCAGGGGGCGTATCAGCCCCAGCATTTT.

V usage is TRBV5-1 and J usage is TRBJ1-1; 7 bases agree with TRBD1. The CDR3 is 15 residues long. Trimming took 3 bases from V and 4 from J; bases not matched to a gene: 9. The germline gives CDR1 SGHRS, CDR2 YFSETQ. The CDR3 nucleotides read TGCGCCAGCAGCTGGACTGGAGGGGGCGGCACTGAAGCTTTCTTT. Protein: CASSWTGGGGTEAFF.

This chain connects TRBV5-1 to TRBJ2-5; 8 nucleotides match TRBD1. The CDR3 contains 15 residues. CDR1 is SGHRS, CDR2 YFSETQ, per germline. The trim removed 4 bases at V and 5 bases at J, leaving 10 bases unmatched. For the CDR3, the DNA is TGCGCCAGCAGCCCGTGGACAGGGATGTTGGAGACCCAGTACTTC. Protein sequence: CASSPWTGMLETQYF.